This TCR beta chain is drawn from a study of shared clonotypes between healthy human individuals. Notes on the study in general: Even with large depth, rarefaction showed that sorted-subset sequencing was incomplete. Sequencing depth was predicted to influence how clonotypes are shared among donors.

This CDR3 region has 15 residues. CDR1 is SGHAT and CDR2 is FQNNGV in the germline V gene. Trimming took 1 base from V and 6 from J, leaving 14 bases between them. Notes on this clone: Its target is unknown.

Sequencing used immunoSEQ multiplex PCR; TCRdb keeps in-frame clones, though not all of them. The table includes 2 million to 2.5 million clones, roughly 95% detected once. Terminally differentiated effector memory CD45RA+ cells were left out of the naive CD8 fraction, which was CD45RO-negative and positively selected for CCR7. The sequenced sample consisted of naive CD8+ T cells sorted from blood. The TCR sequence derives from a man aged 18 to 35 in good health. V and J are TRBV11-2 and TRBJ2-3, with D possibly TRBD1 on 6 matching bases. The CDR3 spells CASSLGWGPGDTQYF. The CDR3 region has the DNA TGTGCCAGCAGCTTAGGTTGGGGGCCAGGGGATACGCAGTATTTT.